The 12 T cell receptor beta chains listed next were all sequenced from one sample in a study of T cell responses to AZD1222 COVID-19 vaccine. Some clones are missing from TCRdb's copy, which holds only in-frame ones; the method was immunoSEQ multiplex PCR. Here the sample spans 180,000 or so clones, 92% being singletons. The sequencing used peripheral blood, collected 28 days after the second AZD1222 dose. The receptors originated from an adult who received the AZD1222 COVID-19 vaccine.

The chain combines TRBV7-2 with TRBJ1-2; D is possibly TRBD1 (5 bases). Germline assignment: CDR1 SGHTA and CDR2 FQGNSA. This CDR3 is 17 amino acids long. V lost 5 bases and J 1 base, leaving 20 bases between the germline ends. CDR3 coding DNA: TGTGCCAGCAGCCGTAGCGGGGCAGGTCCCGGTAACTATGGCTACACCTTC. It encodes CASSRSGAGPGNYGYTF.

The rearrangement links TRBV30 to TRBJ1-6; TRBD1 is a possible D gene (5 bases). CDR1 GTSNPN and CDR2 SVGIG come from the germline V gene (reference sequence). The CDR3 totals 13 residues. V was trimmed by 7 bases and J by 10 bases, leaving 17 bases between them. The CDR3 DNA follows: TGTGCCTTTACCGGGACGGGTGGGTCACCCCTCCACTTT. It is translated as CAFTGTGGSPLHF.

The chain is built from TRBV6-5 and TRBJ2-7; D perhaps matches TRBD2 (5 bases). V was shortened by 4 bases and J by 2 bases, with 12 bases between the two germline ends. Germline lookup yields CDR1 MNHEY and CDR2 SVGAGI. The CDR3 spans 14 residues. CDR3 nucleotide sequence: TGTGCCAGCAGTTTGCCGGGATTCGCCTACGAGCAGTACTTC. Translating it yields CASSLPGFAYEQYF.

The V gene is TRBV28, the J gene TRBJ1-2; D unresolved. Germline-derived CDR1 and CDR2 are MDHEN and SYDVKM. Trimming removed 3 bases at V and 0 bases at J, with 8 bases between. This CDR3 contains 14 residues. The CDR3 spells CASSFTTTNYGYTF. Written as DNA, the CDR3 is TGTGCCAGCAGTTTCACGACAACTAACTATGGCTACACCTTC.

The CDR3 region is CASSRERGGANVLTF. The CDR3, as DNA: TGTGCCAGTAGTAGGGAAAGGGGTGGGGCCAACGTCCTGACTTTC. The J gene is TRBJ2-6, the V gene TRBV19, with D possibly matching TRBD1 (5 bases). This CDR3 is built from 15 residues. Germline lookup yields CDR1 LNHDA and CDR2 SQIVND (reference sequence). Trimming cost V 4 bases and J 3 bases, with 10 bases left between them. Full variable domain (outside the CDR3, taken from reference TRBV19 and TRBJ2-6): DGGITQSPKYLFRKEGQNVTLSCEQNLNHDAMYWYRQDPGQGLRLIYYSQIVNDFQKGDIAEGYSVSREKKESFPLTVTSAQKNPTAFYLCASSRERGGANVLTFGAGSRLTVL.

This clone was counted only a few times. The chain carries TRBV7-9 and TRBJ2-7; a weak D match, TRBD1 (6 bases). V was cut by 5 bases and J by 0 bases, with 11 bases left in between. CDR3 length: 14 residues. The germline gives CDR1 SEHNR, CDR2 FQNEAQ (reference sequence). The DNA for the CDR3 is TGTGCCAGCAGCCCCGGGACACCCTCCTACGAGCAGTACTTC. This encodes CASSPGTPSYEQYF.

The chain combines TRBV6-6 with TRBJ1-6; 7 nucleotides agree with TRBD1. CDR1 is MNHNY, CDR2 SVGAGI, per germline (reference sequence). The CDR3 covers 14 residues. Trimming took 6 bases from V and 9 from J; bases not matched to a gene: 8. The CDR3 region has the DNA TGTGCCAGCAGCCTTCAGGGGGTGGGTTCACCCCTCCACTTT. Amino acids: CASSLQGVGSPLHF.

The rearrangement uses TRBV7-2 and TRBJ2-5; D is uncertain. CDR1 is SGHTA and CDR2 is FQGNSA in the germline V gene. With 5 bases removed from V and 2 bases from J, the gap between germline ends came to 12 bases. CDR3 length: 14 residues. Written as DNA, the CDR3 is TGTGCCAGCAGCCAAGGTCGGGTGCAAGAGACCCAGTACTTC. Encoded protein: CASSQGRVQETQYF.

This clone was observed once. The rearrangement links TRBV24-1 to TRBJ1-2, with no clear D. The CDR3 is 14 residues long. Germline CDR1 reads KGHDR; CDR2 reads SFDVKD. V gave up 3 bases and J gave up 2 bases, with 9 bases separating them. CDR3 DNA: TGTGCCACCAGTGATCTTACAGTGAACTATGGCTACACCTTC. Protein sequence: CATSDLTVNYGYTF.

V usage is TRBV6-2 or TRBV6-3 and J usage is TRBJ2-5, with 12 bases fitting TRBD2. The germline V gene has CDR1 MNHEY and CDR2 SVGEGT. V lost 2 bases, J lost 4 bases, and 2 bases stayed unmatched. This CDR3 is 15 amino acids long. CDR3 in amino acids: CASSYKGLAGETQYF. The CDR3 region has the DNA TGTGCCAGCAGTTACAAGGGACTAGCGGGAGAGACCCAGTACTTC.

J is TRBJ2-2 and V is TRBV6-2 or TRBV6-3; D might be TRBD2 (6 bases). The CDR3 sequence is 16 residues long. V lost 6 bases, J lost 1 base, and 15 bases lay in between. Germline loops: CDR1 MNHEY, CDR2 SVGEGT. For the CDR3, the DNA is TGTGCCAGCAGCTCCCTGCTCGGGGGGAACACCGGGGAGCTGTTTTTT. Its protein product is CASSSLLGGNTGELFF.

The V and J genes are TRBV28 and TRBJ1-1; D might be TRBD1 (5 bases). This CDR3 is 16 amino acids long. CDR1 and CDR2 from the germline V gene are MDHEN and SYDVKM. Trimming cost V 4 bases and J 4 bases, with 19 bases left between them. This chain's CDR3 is CASSSGDGRVGTEAFF. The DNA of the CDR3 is TGTGCCAGCAGTTCCGGGGACGGCCGGGTTGGCACTGAAGCTTTCTTT.